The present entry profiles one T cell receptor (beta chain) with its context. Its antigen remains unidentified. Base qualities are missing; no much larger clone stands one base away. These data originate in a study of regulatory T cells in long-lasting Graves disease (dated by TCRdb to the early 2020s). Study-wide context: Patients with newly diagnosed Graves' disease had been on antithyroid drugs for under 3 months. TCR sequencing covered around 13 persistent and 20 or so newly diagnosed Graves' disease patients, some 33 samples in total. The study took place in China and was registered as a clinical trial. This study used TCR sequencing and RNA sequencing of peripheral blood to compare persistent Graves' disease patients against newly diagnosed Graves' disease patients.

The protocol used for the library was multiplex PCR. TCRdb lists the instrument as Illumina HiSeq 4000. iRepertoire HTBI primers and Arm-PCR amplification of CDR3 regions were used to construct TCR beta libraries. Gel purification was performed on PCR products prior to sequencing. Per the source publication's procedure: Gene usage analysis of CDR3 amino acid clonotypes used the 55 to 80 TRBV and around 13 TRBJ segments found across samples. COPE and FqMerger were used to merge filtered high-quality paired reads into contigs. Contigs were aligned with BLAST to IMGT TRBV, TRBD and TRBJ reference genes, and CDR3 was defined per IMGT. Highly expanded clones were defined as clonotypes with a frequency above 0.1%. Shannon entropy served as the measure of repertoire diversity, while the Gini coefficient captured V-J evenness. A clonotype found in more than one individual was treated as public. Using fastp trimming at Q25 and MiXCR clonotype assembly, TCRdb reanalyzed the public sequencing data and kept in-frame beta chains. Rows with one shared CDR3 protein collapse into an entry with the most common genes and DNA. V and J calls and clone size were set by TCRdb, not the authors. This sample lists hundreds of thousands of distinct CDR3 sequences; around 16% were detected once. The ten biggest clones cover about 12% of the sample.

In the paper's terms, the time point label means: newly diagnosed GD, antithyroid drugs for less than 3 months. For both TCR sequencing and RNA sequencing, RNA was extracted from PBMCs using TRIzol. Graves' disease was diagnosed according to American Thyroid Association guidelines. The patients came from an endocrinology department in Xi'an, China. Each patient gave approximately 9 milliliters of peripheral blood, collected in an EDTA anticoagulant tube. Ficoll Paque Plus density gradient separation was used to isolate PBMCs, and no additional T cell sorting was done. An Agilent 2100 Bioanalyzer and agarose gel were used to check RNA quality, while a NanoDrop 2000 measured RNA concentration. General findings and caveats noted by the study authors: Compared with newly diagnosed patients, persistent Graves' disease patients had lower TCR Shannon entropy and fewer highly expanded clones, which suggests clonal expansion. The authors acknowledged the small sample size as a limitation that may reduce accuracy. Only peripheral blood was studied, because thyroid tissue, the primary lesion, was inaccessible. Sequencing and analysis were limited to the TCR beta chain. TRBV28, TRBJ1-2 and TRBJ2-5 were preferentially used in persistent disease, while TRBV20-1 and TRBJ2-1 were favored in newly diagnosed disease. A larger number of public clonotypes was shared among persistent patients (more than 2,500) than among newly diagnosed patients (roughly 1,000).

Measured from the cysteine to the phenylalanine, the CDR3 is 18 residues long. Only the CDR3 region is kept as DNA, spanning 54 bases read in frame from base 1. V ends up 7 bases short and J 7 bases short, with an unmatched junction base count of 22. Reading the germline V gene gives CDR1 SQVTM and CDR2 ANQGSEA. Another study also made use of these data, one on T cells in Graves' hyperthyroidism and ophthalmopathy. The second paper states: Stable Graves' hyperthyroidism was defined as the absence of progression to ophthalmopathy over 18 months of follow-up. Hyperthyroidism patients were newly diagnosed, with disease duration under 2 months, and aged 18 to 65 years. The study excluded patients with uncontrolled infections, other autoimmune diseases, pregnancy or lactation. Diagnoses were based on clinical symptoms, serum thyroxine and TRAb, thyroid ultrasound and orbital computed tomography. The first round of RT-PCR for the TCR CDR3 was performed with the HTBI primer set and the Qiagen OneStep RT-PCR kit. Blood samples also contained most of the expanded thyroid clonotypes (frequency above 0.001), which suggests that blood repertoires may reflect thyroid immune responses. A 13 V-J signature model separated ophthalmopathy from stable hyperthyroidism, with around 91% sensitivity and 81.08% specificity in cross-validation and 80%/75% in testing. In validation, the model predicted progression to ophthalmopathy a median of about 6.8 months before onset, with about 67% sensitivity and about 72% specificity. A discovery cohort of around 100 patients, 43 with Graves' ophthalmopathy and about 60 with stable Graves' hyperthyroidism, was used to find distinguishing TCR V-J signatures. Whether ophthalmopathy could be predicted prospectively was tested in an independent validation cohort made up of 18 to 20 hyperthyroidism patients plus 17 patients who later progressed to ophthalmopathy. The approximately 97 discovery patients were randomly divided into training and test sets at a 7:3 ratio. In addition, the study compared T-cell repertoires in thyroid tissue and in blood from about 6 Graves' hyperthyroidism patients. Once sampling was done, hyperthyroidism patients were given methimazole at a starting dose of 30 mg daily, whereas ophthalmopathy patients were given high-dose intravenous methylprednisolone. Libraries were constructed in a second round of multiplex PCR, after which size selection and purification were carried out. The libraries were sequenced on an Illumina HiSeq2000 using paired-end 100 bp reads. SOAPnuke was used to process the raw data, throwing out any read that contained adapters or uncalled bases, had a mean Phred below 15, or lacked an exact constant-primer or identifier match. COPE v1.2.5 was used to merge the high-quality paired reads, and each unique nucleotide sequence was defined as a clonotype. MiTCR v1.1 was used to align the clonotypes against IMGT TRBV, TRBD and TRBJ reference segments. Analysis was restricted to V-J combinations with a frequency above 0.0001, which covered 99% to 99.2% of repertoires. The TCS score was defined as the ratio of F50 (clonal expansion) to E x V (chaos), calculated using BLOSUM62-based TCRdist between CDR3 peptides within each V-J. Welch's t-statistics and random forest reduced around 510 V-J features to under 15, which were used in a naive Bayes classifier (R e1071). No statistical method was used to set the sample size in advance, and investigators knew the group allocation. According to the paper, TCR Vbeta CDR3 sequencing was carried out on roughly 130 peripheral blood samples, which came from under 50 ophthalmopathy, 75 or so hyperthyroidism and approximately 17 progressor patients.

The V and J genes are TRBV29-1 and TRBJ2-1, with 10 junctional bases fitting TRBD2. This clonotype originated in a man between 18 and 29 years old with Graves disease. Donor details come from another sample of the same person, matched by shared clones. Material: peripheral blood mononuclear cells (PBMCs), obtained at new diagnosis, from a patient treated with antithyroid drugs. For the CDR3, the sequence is CSGWGAGGPYLRGNEQFF. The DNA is TGCAGCGGTTGGGGAGCGGGAGGGCCTTATTTGAGGGGTAATGAGCAGTTCTTC.